This T cell receptor (beta chain) is drawn from a study of blood T cell repertoires in COVID-19. In the study's own analysis: Scientists estimated how many nucleated cells there were by amplifying reference gene primers. Profiled with immunoSEQ multiplex PCR; TCRdb holds only in-frame clones, not every one. V, J and clone size reflect that table, while D and trimming were determined from the DNA. In the table there are a few hundred thousand clones, nearly 90% of which are singletons. Across 20 to 25 US areas, participants ranged in age from roughly 18 to 95 years. Germline CDR1 is SGHRS and CDR2 is YFSETQ. Trimming cost V 0 bases and J 3 bases, with 10 bases left between them. This CDR3 contains 15 residues.

The receptor comes from a young woman with acute COVID-19. Sequenced sample: PBMCs or T cells enriched from blood (not recorded which). The gene calls are TRBV5-1 and TRBJ1-5; D possibly corresponds to TRBD1 (6 bases). The CDR3 reads CASSLVVGANQPQHF. In DNA form, the CDR3 reads TGCGCCAGCAGCTTGGTAGTGGGGGCCAATCAGCCCCAGCATTTT.